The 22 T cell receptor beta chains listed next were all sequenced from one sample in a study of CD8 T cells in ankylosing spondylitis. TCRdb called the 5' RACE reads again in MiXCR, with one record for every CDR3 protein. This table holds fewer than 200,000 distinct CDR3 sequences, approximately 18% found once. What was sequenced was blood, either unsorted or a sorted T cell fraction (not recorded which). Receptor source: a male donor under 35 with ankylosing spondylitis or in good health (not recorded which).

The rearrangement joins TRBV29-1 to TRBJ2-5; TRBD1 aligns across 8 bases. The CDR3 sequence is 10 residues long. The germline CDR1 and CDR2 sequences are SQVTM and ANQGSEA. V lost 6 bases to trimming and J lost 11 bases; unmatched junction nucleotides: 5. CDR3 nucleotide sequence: TGCAGCGTGAGACAGGGGTTACAGTACTTC. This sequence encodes CSVRQGLQYF.

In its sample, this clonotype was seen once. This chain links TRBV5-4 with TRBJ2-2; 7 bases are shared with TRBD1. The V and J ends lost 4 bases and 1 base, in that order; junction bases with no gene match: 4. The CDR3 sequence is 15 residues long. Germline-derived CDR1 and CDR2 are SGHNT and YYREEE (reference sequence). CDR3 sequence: CASSLQGMNTGELFF. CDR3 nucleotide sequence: TGTGCCAGCAGCCTACAGGGGATGAACACCGGGGAGCTGTTTTTT.

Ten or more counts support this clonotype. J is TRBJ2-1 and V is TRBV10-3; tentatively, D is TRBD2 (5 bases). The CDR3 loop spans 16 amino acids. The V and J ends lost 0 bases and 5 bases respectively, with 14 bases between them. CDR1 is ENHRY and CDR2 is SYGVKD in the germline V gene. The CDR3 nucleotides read TGTGCCATCAGTGAGTCATCTCCGGGGAATCACAATGAGCAGTTCTTC. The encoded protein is CAISESSPGNHNEQFF.

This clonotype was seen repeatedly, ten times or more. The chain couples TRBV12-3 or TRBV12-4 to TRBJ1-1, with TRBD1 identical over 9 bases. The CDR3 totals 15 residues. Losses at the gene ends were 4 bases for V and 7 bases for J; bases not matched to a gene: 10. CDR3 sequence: CASSSTGGTLGEAFF. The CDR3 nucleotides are TGTGCCAGCAGTTCGACAGGGGGAACCCTGGGTGAAGCTTTCTTT.

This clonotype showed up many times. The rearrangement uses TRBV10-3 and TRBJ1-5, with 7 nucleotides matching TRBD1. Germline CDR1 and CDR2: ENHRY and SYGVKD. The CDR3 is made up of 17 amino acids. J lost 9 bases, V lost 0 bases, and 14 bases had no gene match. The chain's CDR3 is CAISESIGARQGGPQHF. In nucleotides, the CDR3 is TGTGCCATCAGTGAGTCGATCGGAGCCAGACAGGGCGGGCCCCAGCATTTT.

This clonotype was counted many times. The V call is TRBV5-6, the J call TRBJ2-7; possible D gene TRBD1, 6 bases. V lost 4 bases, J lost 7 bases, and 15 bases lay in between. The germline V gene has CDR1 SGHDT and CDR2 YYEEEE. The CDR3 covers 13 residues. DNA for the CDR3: TGTGCCAGCAGCCTCCGGGACACGTGGGAGCAGTACGTC. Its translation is CASSLRDTWEQYV.

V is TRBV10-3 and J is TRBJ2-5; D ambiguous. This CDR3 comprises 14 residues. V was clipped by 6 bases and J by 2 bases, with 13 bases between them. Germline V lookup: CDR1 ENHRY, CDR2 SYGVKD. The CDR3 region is CAISLTALQETQYF. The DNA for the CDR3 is TGTGCCATCAGCCTAACGGCTCTTCAAGAGACCCAGTACTTC.

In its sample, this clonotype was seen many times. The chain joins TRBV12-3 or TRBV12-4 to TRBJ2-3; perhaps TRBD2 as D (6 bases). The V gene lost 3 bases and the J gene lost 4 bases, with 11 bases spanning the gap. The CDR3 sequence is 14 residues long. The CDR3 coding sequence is TGTGCCAGCAGTTTCGGGAGACGGGCAGATACGCAGTATTTT. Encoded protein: CASSFGRRADTQYF.

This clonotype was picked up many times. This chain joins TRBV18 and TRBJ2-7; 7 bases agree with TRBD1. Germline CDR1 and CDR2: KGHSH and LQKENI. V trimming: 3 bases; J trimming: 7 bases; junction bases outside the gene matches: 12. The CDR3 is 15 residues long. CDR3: CASSPDRAIFGEQYF. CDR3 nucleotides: TGTGCCAGCTCACCCGACAGGGCCATTTTTGGGGAGCAGTACTTC.

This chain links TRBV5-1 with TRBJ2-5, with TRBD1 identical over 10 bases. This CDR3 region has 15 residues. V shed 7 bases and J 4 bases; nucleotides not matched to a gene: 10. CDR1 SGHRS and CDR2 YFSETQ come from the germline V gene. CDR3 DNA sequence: TGCGCCAGCCTCAGGGACAGGGGAGGAGGAGAGACCCAGTACTTC. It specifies CASLRDRGGGETQYF.

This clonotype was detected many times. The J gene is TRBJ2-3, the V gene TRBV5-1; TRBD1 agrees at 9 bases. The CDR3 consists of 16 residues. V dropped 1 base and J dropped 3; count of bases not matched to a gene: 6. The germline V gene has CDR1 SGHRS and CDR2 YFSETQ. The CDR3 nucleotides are TGCGCCAGCAGCTTGTATGGGACAGGGAGAACAGATACGCAGTATTTT. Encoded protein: CASSLYGTGRTDTQYF.

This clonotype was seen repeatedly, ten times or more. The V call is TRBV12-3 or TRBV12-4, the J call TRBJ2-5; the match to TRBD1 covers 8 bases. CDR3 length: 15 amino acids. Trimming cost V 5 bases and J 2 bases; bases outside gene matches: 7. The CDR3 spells CASSRDRGRQETQYF. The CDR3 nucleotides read TGTGCCAGCAGTCGCGACAGGGGAAGGCAAGAGACCCAGTACTTC.

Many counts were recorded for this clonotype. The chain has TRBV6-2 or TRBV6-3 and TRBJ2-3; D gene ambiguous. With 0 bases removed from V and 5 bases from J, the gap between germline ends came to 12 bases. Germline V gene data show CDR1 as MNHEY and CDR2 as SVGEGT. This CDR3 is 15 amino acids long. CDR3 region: CASSYSRSRRDTQYF. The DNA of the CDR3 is TGTGCCAGCAGTTACTCGAGGTCTCGCCGAGATACGCAGTATTTT.

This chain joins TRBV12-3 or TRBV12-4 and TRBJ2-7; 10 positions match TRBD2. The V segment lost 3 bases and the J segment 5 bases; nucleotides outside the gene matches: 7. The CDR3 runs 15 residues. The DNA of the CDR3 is TGTGCCAGCAGTTTGGTTAGCGGGAGGAAGAACGAGCAGTACTTC. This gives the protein CASSLVSGRKNEQYF.

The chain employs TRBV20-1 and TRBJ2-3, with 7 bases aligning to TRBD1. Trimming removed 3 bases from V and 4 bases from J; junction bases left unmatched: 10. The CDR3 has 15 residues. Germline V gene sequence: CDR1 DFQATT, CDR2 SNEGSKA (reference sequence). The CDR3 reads CSASGSKGAADTQYF. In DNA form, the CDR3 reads TGCAGTGCTAGTGGGTCCAAGGGGGCGGCAGATACGCAGTATTTT.

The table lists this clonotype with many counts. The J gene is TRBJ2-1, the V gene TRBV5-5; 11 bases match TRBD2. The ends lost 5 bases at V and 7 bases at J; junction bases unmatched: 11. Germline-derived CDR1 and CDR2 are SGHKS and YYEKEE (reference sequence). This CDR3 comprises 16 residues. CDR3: CASSTLRLAGINEQFF. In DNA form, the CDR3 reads TGTGCCAGCAGTACGCTCCGACTAGCGGGAATAAATGAGCAGTTCTTC.

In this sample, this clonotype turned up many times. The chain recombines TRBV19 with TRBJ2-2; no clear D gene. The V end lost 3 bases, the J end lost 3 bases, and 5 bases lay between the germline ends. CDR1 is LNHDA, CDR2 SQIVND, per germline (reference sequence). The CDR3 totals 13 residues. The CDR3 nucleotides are TGTGCCAGTAGTATTTTGGACACCGGGGAGCTGTTTTTT. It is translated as CASSILDTGELFF.

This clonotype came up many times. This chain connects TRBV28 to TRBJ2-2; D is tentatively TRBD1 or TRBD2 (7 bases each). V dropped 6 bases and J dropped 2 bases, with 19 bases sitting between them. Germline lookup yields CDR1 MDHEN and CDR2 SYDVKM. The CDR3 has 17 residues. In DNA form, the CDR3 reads TGTGCCAGCAGCCAACTGGGGGGGACAGAAAACACCGGGGAGCTGTTTTTT. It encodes CASSQLGGTENTGELFF.

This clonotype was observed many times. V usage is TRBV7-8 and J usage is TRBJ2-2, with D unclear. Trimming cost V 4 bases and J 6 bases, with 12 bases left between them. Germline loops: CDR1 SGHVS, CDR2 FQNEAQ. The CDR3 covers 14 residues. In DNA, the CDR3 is TGTGCCAGCAGCTCCCCATTTGCACCCGGGGAGCTGTTTTTT. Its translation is CASSSPFAPGELFF. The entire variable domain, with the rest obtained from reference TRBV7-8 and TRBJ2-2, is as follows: GAGVSQSPRYKVAKRGQDVALRCDPISGHVSLFWYQQALGQGPEFLTYFQNEAQLDKSGLPSDRFFAERPEGSVSTLKIQRTQQEDSAVYLCASSSPFAPGELFFGEGSRLTVL.

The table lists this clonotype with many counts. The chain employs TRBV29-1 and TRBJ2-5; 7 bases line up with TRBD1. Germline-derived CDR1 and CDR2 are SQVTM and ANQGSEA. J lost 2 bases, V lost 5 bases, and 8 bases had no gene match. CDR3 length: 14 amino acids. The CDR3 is CSVRDRELQETQYF. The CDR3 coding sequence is TGCAGCGTTCGAGACAGGGAACTACAAGAGACCCAGTACTTC. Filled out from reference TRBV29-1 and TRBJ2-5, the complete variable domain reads SAVISQKPSRDICQRGTSLTIQCQVDSQVTMMFWYRQQPGQSLTLIATANQGSEATYESGFVIDKFPISRPNLTFSTLTVSNMSPEDSSIYLCSVRDRELQETQYFGPGTRLLVL.

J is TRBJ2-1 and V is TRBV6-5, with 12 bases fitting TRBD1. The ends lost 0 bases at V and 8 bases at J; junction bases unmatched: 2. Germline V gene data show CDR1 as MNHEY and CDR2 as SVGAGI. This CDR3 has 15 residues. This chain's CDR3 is CASSYSGTGGDEQFF. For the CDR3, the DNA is TGTGCCAGCAGTTACTCGGGGACAGGGGGCGATGAGCAGTTCTTC.

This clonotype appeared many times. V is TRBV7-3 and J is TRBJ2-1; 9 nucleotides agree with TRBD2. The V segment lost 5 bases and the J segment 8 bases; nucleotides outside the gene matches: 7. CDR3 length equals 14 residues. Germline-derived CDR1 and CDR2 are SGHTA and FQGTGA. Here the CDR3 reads CASSPGTSRHEQFF. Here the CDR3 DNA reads TGTGCCAGCAGCCCCGGGACTAGCCGACATGAGCAGTTCTTC.